Following are 6 T cell receptor beta chains from one sample sequenced in a study of blood T cell repertoires in COVID-19. Produced via immunoSEQ multiplex PCR; TCRdb's table is partial and in-frame only. This table holds around 100,000 clones, roughly 92% found once. The sequenced material came from peripheral blood. These receptors all come from a man aged 70 or older with acute or convalescent COVID-19.

V is TRBV21-1 and J is TRBJ1-3; the D call of TRBD1 is as the table states it, not checked on the DNA. TRBV21-1 is classified as a pseudogene. The CDR3 length is 16 residues. The DNA for the CDR3 is TGTGCCAGCAGCCCTTGCACAGGGTTTTCTGGAAACACCATATATTTT. Translated: CASSPCTGFSGNTIYF.

The chain couples TRBV6-1 to TRBJ1-1; 8 bases align to TRBD1. After removal of 3 bases from V and 5 bases from J, the junction contained 8 bases not matched to a gene. CDR3 length equals 15 residues. The germline CDR1 and CDR2 sequences are MNHNS and SASEGT. The CDR3 coding sequence is TGTGCCAGCAGTGAGATGGCAGGGGGCTTTACTGAAGCTTTCTTT. Residues: CASSEMAGGFTEAFF.

The genes are TRBV12-5 and TRBJ1-1, with 12 bases lining up with TRBD1. From germline, CDR1 is LGHNT and CDR2 FRNRAP. The V gene end was trimmed by 1 base and the J gene end by 1 base; junction bases not matched to a gene: 22. This CDR3 is built from 23 residues. The CDR3 loop reads CASGLAHRLLPGQGAMSNTEAFF. CDR3 nucleotides: TGTGCTAGTGGTTTGGCCCATCGGCTATTGCCGGGACAGGGGGCTATGTCGAACACTGAAGCTTTCTTT.

The rearrangement joins TRBV7-2 to TRBJ2-1; 10 bases line up with TRBD2. The CDR3 contains 16 residues. CDR1 is SGHTA and CDR2 is FQGNSA in the germline V gene. V lost 5 bases to trimming and J lost 1 base; unmatched junction nucleotides: 5. The CDR3 is CASSPSGRGSYNEQFF. DNA of the CDR3: TGTGCCAGCAGCCCCAGCGGGAGGGGATCCTACAATGAGCAGTTCTTC.

In DNA, the CDR3 is TGTGCCAGCAGCTTAGCGCGGAACACCGGGGAGCTGTTTTTT. Its translation is CASSLARNTGELFF. The rearrangement uses TRBV7-7 and TRBJ2-2, with D uncertain. CDR1 SSHAT and CDR2 FNYEAQ come from the germline V gene (reference sequence). The CDR3 loop spans 14 amino acids. Trimming removed 0 bases at V and 1 base at J, with 3 bases between.

In its sample, this clone was seen a few times. The rearrangement links TRBV12-5 to TRBJ2-7; 8 nucleotides agree with TRBD2. V lost 4 bases and J lost 3; bases outside the gene matches: 11. The CDR3 totals 16 residues. CDR1 LGHNT and CDR2 FRNRAP come from the germline V gene. CDR3 nucleotides: TGTGCTAGTGGTTACCCTCGGGAGGGTAGAAGCTACGAGCAGTACTTC. Translated, it gives CASGYPREGRSYEQYF.